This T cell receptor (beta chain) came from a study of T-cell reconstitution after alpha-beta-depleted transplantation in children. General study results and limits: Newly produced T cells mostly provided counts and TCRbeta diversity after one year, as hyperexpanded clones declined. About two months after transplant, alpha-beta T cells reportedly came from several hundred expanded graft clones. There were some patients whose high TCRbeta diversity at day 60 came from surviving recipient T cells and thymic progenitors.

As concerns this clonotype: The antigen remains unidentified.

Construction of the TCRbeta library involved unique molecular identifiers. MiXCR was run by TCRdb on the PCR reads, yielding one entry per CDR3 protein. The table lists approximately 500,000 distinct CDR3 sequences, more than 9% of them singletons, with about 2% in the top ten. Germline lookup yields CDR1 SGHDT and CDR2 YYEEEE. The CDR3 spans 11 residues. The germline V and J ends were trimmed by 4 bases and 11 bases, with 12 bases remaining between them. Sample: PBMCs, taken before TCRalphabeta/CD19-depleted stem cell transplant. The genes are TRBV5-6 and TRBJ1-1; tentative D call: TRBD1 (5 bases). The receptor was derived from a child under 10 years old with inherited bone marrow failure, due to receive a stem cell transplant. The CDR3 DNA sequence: TGTGCCAGCAGCCGCGGGACCGTTGCTTTCTTT. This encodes CASSRGTVAFF.